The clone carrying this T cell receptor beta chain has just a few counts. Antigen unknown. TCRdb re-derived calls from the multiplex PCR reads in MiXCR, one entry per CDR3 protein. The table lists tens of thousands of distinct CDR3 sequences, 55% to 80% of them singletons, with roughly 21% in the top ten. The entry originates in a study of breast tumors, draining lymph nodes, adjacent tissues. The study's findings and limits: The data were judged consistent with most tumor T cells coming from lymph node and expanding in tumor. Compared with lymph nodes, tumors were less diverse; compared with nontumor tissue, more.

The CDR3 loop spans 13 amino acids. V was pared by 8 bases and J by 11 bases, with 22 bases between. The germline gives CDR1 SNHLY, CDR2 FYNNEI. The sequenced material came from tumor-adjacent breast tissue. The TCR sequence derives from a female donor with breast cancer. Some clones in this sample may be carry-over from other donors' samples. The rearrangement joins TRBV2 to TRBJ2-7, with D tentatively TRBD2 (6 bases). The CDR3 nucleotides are TGTGCCAGCTCACTAGCTGGAGGAACAAAGGAGTACTTC. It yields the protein CASSLAGGTKEYF.